The 26 T cell receptor beta chains below come from one sample, sequenced in a study of blood T cell repertoires in COVID-19. Sequenced by immunoSEQ multiplex PCR; TCRdb stores in-frame clones only, minus some. In the table there are about 95,000 clones, approximately 80% of which are singletons. Specimen: peripheral blood. All receptors come from a human donor in a cohort sampled during active COVID-19.

The chain combines TRBV10-2 with TRBJ1-1; D is perhaps TRBD1 (5 bases). Per the germline V gene, CDR1 is WSHSY and CDR2 is SAAADI. V lost 7 bases and J lost 1, with 10 bases in between. This CDR3 is built from 13 residues. The CDR3 here is CASTSRENTEAFF. The CDR3, as DNA: TGCGCCAGCACCTCCAGGGAGAACACTGAAGCTTTCTTT.

The chain recombines TRBV5-1 with TRBJ1-2, with D possibly being TRBD1 (6 bases). V was shortened by 0 bases and J by 5 bases, with 11 bases between the two germline ends. CDR1 is SGHRS, CDR2 YFSETQ, per germline. The CDR3 consists of 14 residues. The CDR3 nucleotides are TGCGCCAGCAGCTTGGCAGGGGCAGGGTATGGCTACACCTTC. Encoded protein: CASSLAGAGYGYTF.

This clone was seen once. The V call is TRBV6-5, the J call TRBJ2-1; 11 bases agree with TRBD1. The V segment lost 4 bases and the J segment 3 bases; nucleotides outside the gene matches: 2. The CDR3 has 15 residues. Germline values: CDR1 MNHEY, CDR2 SVGAGI. The CDR3 DNA reads as TGTGCCAGCAGTTCTGGGACAGGGGGCTACAATGAGCAGTTCTTC. As protein: CASSSGTGGYNEQFF.

The V and J genes are TRBV6-4 and TRBJ1-5, with D maybe TRBD1 (6 bases). This CDR3 comprises 14 residues. Trimming left V 5 bases short and J 7 bases short, with 15 bases between. Per germline, CDR1 MRHNA and CDR2 SNTAGT. The CDR3 sequence is CASSSATGIQPQHF. CDR3 bases: TGTGCCAGCAGTAGCGCCACAGGGATACAGCCCCAGCATTTT.

This chain connects TRBV4-1 to TRBJ2-3, with 8 bases fitting TRBD2. The germline V gene has CDR1 MGHRA and CDR2 YSYEKL. The CDR3 length is 16 residues. Trimming took 7 bases from V and 2 from J; bases not matched to a gene: 11. CDR3 DNA sequence: TGCGCCAGCAAGGCGACCGGGAGGGCCGCCACAGATACGCAGTATTTT. Amino acids: CASKATGRAATDTQYF.

The chain has TRBV28 and TRBJ1-2, with D perhaps TRBD1 (5 bases). Germline V gives CDR1 MDHEN, CDR2 SYDVKM. CDR3 size: 14 residues. The V and J ends lost 6 bases and 0 bases respectively, with 11 bases between them. The CDR3, as DNA: TGTGCCAGCAGAGACAGTTCTTCTAACTATGGCTACACCTTC. Its translation: CASRDSSSNYGYTF.

This rearrangement joins TRBV6-5 to TRBJ1-2, with 10 bases fitting TRBD1. Germline V gene sequence: CDR1 MNHEY, CDR2 SVGAGI. V shed 8 bases, J shed 4 bases, and the junction held 1 base outside the gene matches. The CDR3 is 12 amino acids. The CDR3 loop is CASGQGGYGYTF. Written as DNA, the CDR3 is TGTGCCAGCGGACAGGGGGGCTATGGCTACACCTTC.

The V and J genes are TRBV4-2 and TRBJ2-2, with 8 bases lining up with TRBD2. Unmatched junction bases numbered 6, after V lost 0 bases and J lost 3 bases. Germline-derived CDR1 and CDR2 are LGHNA and YNFKEQ. This CDR3 spans 17 amino acids. CDR3 region: CASSQDRAGGDTGELFF. The CDR3 DNA reads as TGTGCCAGCAGCCAAGATAGGGCGGGGGGAGACACCGGGGAGCTGTTTTTT.

The chain uses TRBV28 and TRBJ1-3; D not certain. V lost 6 bases, J lost 0 bases, and 12 bases lay in between. The CDR3 spans 15 residues. Germline CDR1 reads MDHEN; CDR2 reads SYDVKM. CDR3 DNA: TGTGCCAGCAGCCCATTGACACACTCTGGAAACACCATATATTTT. Translating it yields CASSPLTHSGNTIYF.

The CDR3 loop is CASSPLTGGGTGELFF. The CDR3 DNA reads as TGTGCCAGCAGTCCTCTGACAGGGGGCGGCACCGGGGAGCTGTTTTTT. V is TRBV28 and J is TRBJ2-2, with 10 bases that match TRBD1. CDR1 is MDHEN, CDR2 SYDVKM, per germline. The J segment lost 4 bases and the V segment lost 5 bases, leaving 7 bases of the junction unmatched. CDR3 size: 16 residues.

A single count supports this clone. J is TRBJ2-2 and V is TRBV28; a possible D gene is TRBD1 (6 bases). Per the germline V gene, CDR1 is MDHEN and CDR2 is SYDVKM. Between the trimmed V and J ends, which lost 6 bases and 2 bases, there was a span of 10 bases. The CDR3 length is 14 residues. CDR3 residues: CASRPGQNTGELFF. CDR3 nucleotides: TGTGCCAGCAGGCCGGGACAAAACACCGGGGAGCTGTTTTTT.

This chain links TRBV7-9 with TRBJ1-6; 11 nucleotides agree with TRBD1. This CDR3 comprises 16 residues. V gave up 1 base and J gave up 9 bases; unmatched junction bases: 5. Germline V lookup: CDR1 SEHNR, CDR2 FQNEAQ (reference sequence). The CDR3 DNA follows: TGTGCCAGCAGCTTAGTTCGGACAGGGGGCGGTTCACCCCTCCACTTT. It yields the protein CASSLVRTGGGSPLHF.

The chain couples TRBV6-2 or TRBV6-3 to TRBJ2-7, with D possibly matching TRBD2 (6 bases). The CDR3 length is 12 residues. V dropped 5 bases and J dropped 2 bases, with 7 bases sitting between them. CDR1 and CDR2 (germline): MNHEY, SVGEGT. The CDR3 DNA follows: TGTGCCAGCAGTGGAGGGCCCTACGAGCAGTACTTC. The encoded protein is CASSGGPYEQYF.

The chain joins TRBV19 to TRBJ2-7, with 7 bases identical to TRBD2. The CDR3 consists of 14 residues. V lost 6 bases and J lost 2; bases outside the gene matches: 7. CDR1 and CDR2 (germline): LNHDA, SQIVND (reference sequence). The CDR3 is CASSPGTTPYEQYF. The DNA for the CDR3 is TGTGCCAGTAGCCCCGGGACTACCCCCTACGAGCAGTACTTC.

The chain has TRBV7-2 and TRBJ1-5; D gene uncertain. Germline CDR1 reads SGHTA; CDR2 reads FQGNSA. Trimming cost V 1 base and J 3 bases, with 10 bases left between them. The CDR3 has 15 residues. CDR3 DNA: TGTGCCAGCAGCTTAGATTGGGCCCCCAATCAGCCCCAGCATTTT. This gives the protein CASSLDWAPNQPQHF. The full variable domain, in which reference TRBV7-2 and TRBJ1-5 provide the parts outside the CDR3, is GAGVSQSPSNKVTEKGKDVELRCDPISGHTALYWYRQSLGQGLEFLIYFQGNSAPDKSGLPSDRFSAERTGGSVSTLTIQRTQQEDSAVYLCASSLDWAPNQPQHFGDGTRLSIL.

The sample holds a few counts of this clone. The rearrangement joins TRBV4-1 to TRBJ2-1; TRBD1 is a possible D gene (5 bases). CDR3 length: 19 amino acids. Germline lookup yields CDR1 MGHRA and CDR2 YSYEKL. V gave up 2 bases and J gave up 0 bases, with 20 bases separating them. The DNA of the CDR3 is TGCGCCAGCAGCCAAAGAATGGCAGGGCCAGCTGCCTCCTACAATGAGCAGTTCTTC. It specifies CASSQRMAGPAASYNEQFF.

This chain links TRBV14 with TRBJ1-2; D not resolved. Germline values: CDR1 SGHDN, CDR2 FVKESK. The ends were cut back, 3 bases at V and 5 bases at J, with 7 bases in the middle. CDR3 size: 12 residues. The chain's CDR3 is CASSQTEYGYTF. CDR3 nucleotide sequence: TGTGCCAGCAGCCAGACGGAGTATGGCTACACCTTC.

The chain is built from TRBV25-1 and TRBJ2-2; 12 bases map to TRBD2. V lost 4 bases and J lost 3; bases outside the gene matches: 3. This CDR3 has 16 residues. Per germline, CDR1 MGHDK and CDR2 SYGVNS. The CDR3 coding sequence is TGTGCCAGCAGTGCTAGCGGGGGGGCATACACCGGGGAGCTGTTTTTT. Residues: CASSASGGAYTGELFF.

This chain joins TRBV6-5 and TRBJ2-6, with a tentative D call TRBD2 (5 bases). Per germline, CDR1 MNHEY and CDR2 SVGAGI. The CDR3 spans 14 residues. The V and J ends lost 3 bases and 9 bases respectively, with 12 bases between them. The CDR3 DNA is TGTGCCAGCAGTTATCTAGCCTCGGTCAACGTCCTGACTTTC. It yields the protein CASSYLASVNVLTF.

The V call is TRBV10-1, the J call TRBJ2-7, with 7 bases identical to TRBD1. Per germline, CDR1 WNHNN and CDR2 SYGVQD (reference sequence). CDR3 size: 14 residues. Trimming at V came to 3 bases and at J to 7 bases, leaving 9 bases not matched to a gene. CDR3 nucleotide sequence: TGCGCCAGCAGTGACCGCGACAGGGTCGGGGAGCAGTACTTC. This translates into CASSDRDRVGEQYF.

In this sample, this clone turned up a few times. J is TRBJ2-7 and V is TRBV2, with D possibly TRBD2 on 6 matching bases. V gave up 2 bases and J gave up 4 bases, with 12 bases separating them. Germline V gene lookup returns CDR1 SNHLY and CDR2 FYNNEI. This CDR3 comprises 14 residues. CDR3 coding DNA: TGTGCCAGCAGTGAACGGCAGGGACTGTACGAGCAGTACTTC. It is translated as CASSERQGLYEQYF.

This clone was seen only once. The rearrangement links TRBV18 to TRBJ2-5, with TRBD1 identical over 7 bases. Trimming cost V 3 bases and J 3 bases; bases outside gene matches: 4. CDR1 and CDR2 from the germline V gene are KGHSH and LQKENI. The CDR3 is 14 residues long. CDR3 coding DNA: TGTGCCAGCTCACCTGTCACAGGGGAAGAGACCCAGTACTTC. Encoded protein: CASSPVTGEETQYF.

The V call is TRBV7-8, the J call TRBJ1-6; no firm D call. The CDR3 contains 14 residues. The V end lost 7 bases, the J end lost 7 bases, and 14 bases lay between the germline ends. Germline CDR1 SGHVS, CDR2 FQNEAQ. CDR3 nucleotides: TGTGCCAGCATCCGTACAGCTTCCAATTCACCCCTCCACTTT. Translated, it gives CASIRTASNSPLHF.

The gene calls are TRBV7-9 and TRBJ2-3; TRBD2 aligns across 14 bases. This CDR3 spans 18 amino acids. CDR1 and CDR2 from the germline V gene are SEHNR and FQNEAQ (reference sequence). V lost 1 base, J lost 4 bases, and 7 bases stayed unmatched. In DNA, the CDR3 is TGTGCCAGCAGCTTAGGACTAGCGGGAGGGCCTCTTGCAGATACGCAGTATTTT. Protein sequence: CASSLGLAGGPLADTQYF.

V is TRBV28 and J is TRBJ2-7; 9 bases are a match to TRBD2. V lost 3 bases to trimming and J lost 4 bases; unmatched junction nucleotides: 10. Germline CDR1 reads MDHEN; CDR2 reads SYDVKM. The CDR3 consists of 16 residues. Here the CDR3 DNA reads TGTGCCAGCAGTTTCGGGGGGGTAGCGGGAGTTTACGAGCAGTACTTC. Translating gives CASSFGGVAGVYEQYF.

This clone was picked up one time. This rearrangement joins TRBV28 to TRBJ2-7; D gene uncertain. Germline V CDR1 and CDR2: MDHEN, SYDVKM. Between the trimmed V and J ends, which lost 3 bases and 2 bases, there was a span of 11 bases. The CDR3 covers 14 residues. The CDR3 DNA reads as TGTGCCAGCAGTTTGCTTGCGGTTACCTACGAGCAGTACTTC. Protein product: CASSLLAVTYEQYF.